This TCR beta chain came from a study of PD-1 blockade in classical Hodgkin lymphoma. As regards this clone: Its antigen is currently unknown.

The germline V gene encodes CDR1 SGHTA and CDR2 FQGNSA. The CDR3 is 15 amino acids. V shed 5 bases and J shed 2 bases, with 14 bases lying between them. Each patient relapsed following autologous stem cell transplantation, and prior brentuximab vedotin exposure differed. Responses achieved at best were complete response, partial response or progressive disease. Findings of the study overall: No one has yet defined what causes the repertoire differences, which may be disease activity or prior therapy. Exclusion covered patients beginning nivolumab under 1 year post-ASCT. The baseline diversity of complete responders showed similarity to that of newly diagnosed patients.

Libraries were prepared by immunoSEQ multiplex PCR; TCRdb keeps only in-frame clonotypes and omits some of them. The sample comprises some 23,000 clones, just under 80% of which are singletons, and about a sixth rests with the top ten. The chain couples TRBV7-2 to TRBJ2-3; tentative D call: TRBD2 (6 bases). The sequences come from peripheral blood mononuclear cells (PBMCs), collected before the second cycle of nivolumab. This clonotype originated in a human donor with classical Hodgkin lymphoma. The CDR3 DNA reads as TGTGCCAGCAGCCCCATGGGGGGAATCACAGATACGCAGTATTTT. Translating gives CASSPMGGITDTQYF.